These T cell receptor beta chains were read from a single sample in a study of graft-versus-host responses after intestinal transplantation. The antigens for these receptors are not known. TCRdb keeps only in-frame clones here, not all; method: immunoSEQ multiplex PCR. Of tens of thousands of clones listed, around 95% are singletons. The sample here was unstimulated CD8+ T cells sorted from spleen or lymph node cells, taken before intestinal transplant. All receptors derive from a human donor who received an intestinal transplant. Each CDR3 is given with its conserved first and last residue. D genes are given only for firm matches. Size is stated for part of the rows, as once, few or many counts, or as a class when the clone is expanded.

CDR3aa: CASSPPRNRGVNQPQHF; CDR3nt: TGTGCCAGCTCACCACCCCGGAACAGGGGTGTCAATCAGCCCCAGCATTTT; abundance: NA; j_gene: TRBJ1-5; v_gene: TRBV18; d_gene: TRBD1
CDR3aa: CASSLDGGLEQYF; CDR3nt: TGTGCCAGCAGCTTGGACGGGGGCCTCGAGCAGTACTTC; abundance: NA; j_gene: TRBJ2-7; v_gene: TRBV27; d_gene: NA
CDR3aa: CASKTGPNTEAFF; CDR3nt: TGTGCCAGCAAGACAGGGCCGAACACTGAAGCTTTCTTT; abundance: NA; j_gene: TRBJ1-1; v_gene: TRBV6-5; d_gene: TRBD1
CDR3aa: CASSLPPGNYEQYF; CDR3nt: TGTGCCAGCAGCTTGCCCCCAGGAAACTACGAGCAGTACTTC; abundance: NA; j_gene: TRBJ2-7; v_gene: TRBV5-6; d_gene: NA
CDR3aa: CASSLARAFRGYTF; CDR3nt: TGTGCCAGCAGCTTAGCTAGGGCTTTTCGGGGCTACACCTTC; abundance: NA; j_gene: TRBJ1-2; v_gene: TRBV7-9; d_gene: NA
CDR3aa: CASSLDVANYGYTF; CDR3nt: TGTGCCAGCAGCTTGGACGTAGCTAACTATGGCTACACCTTC; abundance: NA; j_gene: TRBJ1-2; v_gene: TRBV5-5; d_gene: NA
CDR3aa: CASSPPGLAGEETQYF; CDR3nt: TGTGCCAGCAGCCCCCCGGGACTAGCGGGAGAAGAGACCCAGTACTTC; abundance: once; j_gene: TRBJ2-5; v_gene: TRBV28; d_gene: TRBD2
CDR3aa: CASRTGATTFYNEQFF; CDR3nt: TGTGCCAGTAGAACGGGAGCCACGACTTTCTACAATGAGCAGTTCTTC; abundance: NA; j_gene: TRBJ2-1; v_gene: TRBV19; d_gene: NA
CDR3aa: CASSLSGGPSYNEQFF; CDR3nt: TGTGCCAGCAGTTTATCAGGCGGACCCTCCTACAATGAGCAGTTCTTC; abundance: NA; j_gene: TRBJ2-1; v_gene: TRBV27; d_gene: NA
CDR3aa: CSVEWFGTSGSSEQFF; CDR3nt: TGCAGCGTTGAATGGTTTGGGACTAGCGGGAGCAGTGAGCAGTTCTTC; abundance: once; j_gene: TRBJ2-1; v_gene: TRBV29-1; d_gene: TRBD2
CDR3aa: CASRIQHNYEQYF; CDR3nt: TGTGCCAGCAGGATCCAGCATAACTACGAGCAGTACTTC; abundance: NA; j_gene: TRBJ2-7; v_gene: TRBV28; d_gene: NA
CDR3aa: CASSDINRDSGRTEAFF; CDR3nt: TGTGCCAGCAGTGACATTAACAGGGACTCGGGGCGGACTGAAGCTTTCTTT; abundance: NA; j_gene: TRBJ1-1; v_gene: TRBV25-1; d_gene: NA
CDR3aa: CASTEGGTGNSPLHF; CDR3nt: TGTGCCAGCACCGAAGGCGGGACAGGGAATTCACCCCTCCACTTT; abundance: NA; j_gene: TRBJ1-6; v_gene: TRBV27; d_gene: TRBD1
CDR3aa: CATLGQGMNTEAFF; CDR3nt: TGTGCCACCTTAGGGCAGGGCATGAACACTGAAGCTTTCTTT; abundance: NA; j_gene: TRBJ1-1; v_gene: TRBV6-6; d_gene: NA
CDR3aa: CASSQELAGVLHEQFF; CDR3nt: TGCGCCAGCAGCCAAGAACTAGCGGGAGTTCTCCATGAGCAGTTCTTC; abundance: NA; j_gene: TRBJ2-1; v_gene: TRBV4-1; d_gene: TRBD2
CDR3aa: CASREEGYEQYF; CDR3nt: TGTGCCAGCAGAGAGGAAGGGTACGAGCAGTACTTC; abundance: NA; j_gene: TRBJ2-7; v_gene: TRBV28; d_gene: NA
CDR3aa: CASSLDGEETQYF; CDR3nt: TGTGCCAGCAGCTTAGACGGGGAAGAGACCCAGTACTTC; abundance: NA; j_gene: TRBJ2-5; v_gene: TRBV7-2; d_gene: NA
CDR3aa: CASSLALGQGYEQYF; CDR3nt: TGTGCCAGCAGTTTAGCCTTGGGACAGGGCTACGAGCAGTACTTC; abundance: NA; j_gene: TRBJ2-7; v_gene: TRBV28; d_gene: TRBD1
CDR3aa: CASSLGTGVGQPQHF; CDR3nt: TGTGCCAGCAGCCTCGGGACAGGAGTGGGTCAGCCCCAGCATTTT; abundance: NA; j_gene: TRBJ1-5; v_gene: TRBV6-6; d_gene: TRBD1
CDR3aa: CASSVATSVEQFF; CDR3nt: TGTGCCAGCAGCGTAGCGACTAGCGTTGAGCAGTTCTTC; abundance: NA; j_gene: TRBJ2-1; v_gene: TRBV9; d_gene: TRBD2
CDR3aa: CASSFKTGGGYGYTF; CDR3nt: TGTGCCAGCAGTTTTAAGACAGGGGGCGGCTATGGCTACACCTTC; abundance: NA; j_gene: TRBJ1-2; v_gene: TRBV27; d_gene: TRBD1
CDR3aa: CASSWVAGPSSYNEQFF; CDR3nt: TGTGCCAGTTCATGGGTAGCGGGACCAAGCTCCTACAATGAGCAGTTCTTC; abundance: NA; j_gene: TRBJ2-1; v_gene: TRBV19; d_gene: TRBD2
CDR3aa: CASRGWQVNSPLHF; CDR3nt: TGTGCCAGCAGAGGCTGGCAGGTTAATTCACCCCTCCACTTT; abundance: NA; j_gene: TRBJ1-6; v_gene: TRBV7-6; d_gene: NA
CDR3aa: CASSPGTGGQETQYF; CDR3nt: TGTGCCAGCAGCCCCGGGACAGGGGGACAAGAGACCCAGTACTTC; abundance: NA; j_gene: TRBJ2-5; v_gene: TRBV7-9; d_gene: TRBD1
CDR3aa: CASSSIGDEQFF; CDR3nt: TGTGCCAGCAGCTCGATTGGGGATGAGCAGTTCTTC; abundance: NA; j_gene: TRBJ2-1; v_gene: TRBV7-3; d_gene: NA
CDR3aa: CASRNGNTIYF; CDR3nt: TGTGCCAGCCGAAACGGAAACACCATATATTTT; abundance: few; j_gene: TRBJ1-3; v_gene: TRBV9; d_gene: NA
CDR3aa: CASEHGNTEAFF; CDR3nt: TGTGCCAGCGAGCACGGGAACACTGAAGCTTTCTTT; abundance: NA; j_gene: TRBJ1-1; v_gene: TRBV5-6; d_gene: NA
CDR3aa: CASSQRLAGAADTQYF; CDR3nt: TGTGCCAGCAGCCAGAGACTAGCGGGAGCTGCAGATACGCAGTATTTT; abundance: NA; j_gene: TRBJ2-3; v_gene: TRBV7-8; d_gene: TRBD2
CDR3aa: CASSPGQAYEQYF; CDR3nt: TGTGCCAGTAGCCCCGGACAGGCCTACGAGCAGTACTTC; abundance: NA; j_gene: TRBJ2-7; v_gene: TRBV19; d_gene: TRBD1